The clone carrying this T cell receptor beta chain was seen a few times. Antigen: not known. The source of the sample is a study of blood T cells in healthy people across ages. Regarding the study as a whole: A strong correlation was found between TCR beta diversity and the percentage of naive T cells. Long-lived donors exceeded aged donors in naive CD4+ cells and diversity.

V was cut by 6 bases and J by 4 bases, with 21 bases left in between. Germline V lookup: CDR1 DFQATT, CDR2 SNEGSKA (reference sequence). The CDR3 is made up of 15 amino acids. The study isolated at least 7 million PBMCs from each sample. Next came a second PCR, run for about 7 to 12 cycles, which used a sample-barcoded 5' primer along with a J-beta primer mix. MiXCR, run by TCRdb on the 5' RACE reads, gives a single entry per CDR3 protein. The table shows roughly 800,000 distinct CDR3 sequences, with more than 25% occurring only once. The sample also formed part of further work on T cells of mothers and their children. This second study notes: Researchers report slightly higher, though non-significant, overlap in related mother-child pairs than in unrelated pairs.

The chain joins TRBV20-1 to TRBJ2-5; D is perhaps TRBD2 (5 bases). The sequence came from a boy aged 10-17 years in good health. Specimen: blood. CDR3 bases: TGCAGTGCCTATCCGTTGGAGCGGACCCTAGAGACCCAGTACTTC. Translation: CSAYPLERTLETQYF.